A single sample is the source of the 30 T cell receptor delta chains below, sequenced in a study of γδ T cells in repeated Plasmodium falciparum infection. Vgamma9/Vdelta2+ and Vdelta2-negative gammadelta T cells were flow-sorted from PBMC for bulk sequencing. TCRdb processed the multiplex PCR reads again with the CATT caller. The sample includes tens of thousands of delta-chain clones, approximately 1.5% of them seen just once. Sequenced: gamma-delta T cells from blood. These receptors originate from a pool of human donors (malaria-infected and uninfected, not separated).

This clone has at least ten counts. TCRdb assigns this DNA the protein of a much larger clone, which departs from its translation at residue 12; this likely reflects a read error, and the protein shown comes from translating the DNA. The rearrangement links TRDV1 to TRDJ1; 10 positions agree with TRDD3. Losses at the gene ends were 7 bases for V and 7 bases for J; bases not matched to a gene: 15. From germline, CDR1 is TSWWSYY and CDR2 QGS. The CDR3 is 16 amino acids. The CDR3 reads CALVFGPLGDIAKLIF. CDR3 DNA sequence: TGTGCTCTTGTGTTCGGCCCCCTGGGGGATATCGCTAAACTCATCTTT.

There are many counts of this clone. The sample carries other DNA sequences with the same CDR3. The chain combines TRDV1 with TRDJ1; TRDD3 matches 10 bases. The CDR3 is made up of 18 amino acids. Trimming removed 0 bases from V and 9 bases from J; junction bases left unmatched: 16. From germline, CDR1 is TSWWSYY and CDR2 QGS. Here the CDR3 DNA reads TGTGCTCTTGGGGAACTCCTTCCTTGGGGGATACCGATACAAGAACTCATCTTT. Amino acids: CALGELLPWGIPIQELIF.

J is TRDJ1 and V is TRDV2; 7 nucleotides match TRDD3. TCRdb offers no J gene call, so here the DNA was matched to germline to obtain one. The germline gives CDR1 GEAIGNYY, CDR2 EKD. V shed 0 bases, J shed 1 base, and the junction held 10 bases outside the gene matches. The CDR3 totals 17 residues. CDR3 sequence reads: CACDTLTGAGPTDKLIF. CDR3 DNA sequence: TGTGCCTGTGACACCCTTACTGGGGCTGGCCCCACCGATAAACTCATCTTT.

CDR3 residues: CAFYPRGTYYFLRYETGPPGKLIF. CDR3 sequence (DNA): TGTGCCTTTTATCCCCGAGGGACCTACTACTTCCTACGTTATGAGACTGGACCCCCCGGTAAACTCATCTTT. J is TRDJ1 and V is TRDV3; TRDD2 matches 8 bases. The J gene comes from matching the DNA to germline here; TCRdb lacks it. Germline lookup yields CDR1 TVYSNPD and CDR2 GDNSRS (reference sequence). V lost 2 bases to trimming and J lost 7 bases; unmatched junction nucleotides: 42. The CDR3 length is 24 residues.

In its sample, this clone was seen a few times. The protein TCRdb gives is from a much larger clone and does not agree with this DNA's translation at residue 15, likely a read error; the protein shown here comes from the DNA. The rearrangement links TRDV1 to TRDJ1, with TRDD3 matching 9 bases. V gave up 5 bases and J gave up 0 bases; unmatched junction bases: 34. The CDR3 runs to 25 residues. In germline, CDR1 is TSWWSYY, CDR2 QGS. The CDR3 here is CALGKTSLPPFYWGTLTPYTDKLIF. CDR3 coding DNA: TGTGCTCTTGGGAAGACGAGCCTTCCCCCCTTTTACTGGGGGACACTGACACCGTACACCGATAAACTCATCTTT.

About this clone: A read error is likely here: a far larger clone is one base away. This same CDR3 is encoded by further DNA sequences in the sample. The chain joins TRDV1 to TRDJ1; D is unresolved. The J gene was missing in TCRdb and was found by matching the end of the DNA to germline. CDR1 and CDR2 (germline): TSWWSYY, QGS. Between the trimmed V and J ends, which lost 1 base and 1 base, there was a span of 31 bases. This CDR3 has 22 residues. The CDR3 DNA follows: TGTGCTCTTGGGGAACCCGGTCCCTTTTGCCGTACGGTGGCCGGATGCACCGATAAACTCATCTTT. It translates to CALGEPGPFCRTVAGCTDKLIF.

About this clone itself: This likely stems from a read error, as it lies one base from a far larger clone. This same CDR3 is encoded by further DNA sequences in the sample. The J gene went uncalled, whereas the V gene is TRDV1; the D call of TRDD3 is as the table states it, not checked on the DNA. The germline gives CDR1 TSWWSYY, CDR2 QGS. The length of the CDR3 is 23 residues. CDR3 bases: TGTGCTCTTGGGGAACTTCGCCCCCGGCCTTCCTTGTACTGGGGGATACTCACCGATAAACTCATCTTC. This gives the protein CALGELRPRPSLYWGILTDKLIF.

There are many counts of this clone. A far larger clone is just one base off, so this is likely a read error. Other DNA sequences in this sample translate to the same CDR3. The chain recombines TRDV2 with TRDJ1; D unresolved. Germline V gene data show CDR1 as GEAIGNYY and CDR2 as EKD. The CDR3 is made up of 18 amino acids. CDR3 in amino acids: CACDTKYYQPMYTDKLIF. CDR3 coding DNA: TGTGCCTGCGACACGAAGTACTACCAGCCGATGTACACCGATAAACTCATCTTT.

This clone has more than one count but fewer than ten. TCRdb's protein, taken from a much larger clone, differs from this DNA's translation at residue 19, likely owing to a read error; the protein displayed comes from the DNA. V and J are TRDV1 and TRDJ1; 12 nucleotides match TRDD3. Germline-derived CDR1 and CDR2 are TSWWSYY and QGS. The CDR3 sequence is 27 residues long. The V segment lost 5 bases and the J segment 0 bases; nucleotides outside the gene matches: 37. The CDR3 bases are TGTGCTCTTGGGCCCACCCAGCCTCCATCGCTTGGGTTGTACTGGGGGATACCGAGCGGGTACACCGATAAACTCATCTTT. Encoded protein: CALGPTQPPSLGLYWGIPSGYTDKLIF.

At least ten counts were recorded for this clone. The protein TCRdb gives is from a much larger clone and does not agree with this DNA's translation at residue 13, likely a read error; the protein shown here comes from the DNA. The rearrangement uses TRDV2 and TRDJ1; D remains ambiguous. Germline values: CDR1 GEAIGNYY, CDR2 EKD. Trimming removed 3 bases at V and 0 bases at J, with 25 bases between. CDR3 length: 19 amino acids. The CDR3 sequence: CACDQIGTGWDSNTDKLIF. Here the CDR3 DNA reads TGTGCCTGTGACCAGATCGGTACAGGGTGGGACTCGAACACCGATAAACTCATCTTT.

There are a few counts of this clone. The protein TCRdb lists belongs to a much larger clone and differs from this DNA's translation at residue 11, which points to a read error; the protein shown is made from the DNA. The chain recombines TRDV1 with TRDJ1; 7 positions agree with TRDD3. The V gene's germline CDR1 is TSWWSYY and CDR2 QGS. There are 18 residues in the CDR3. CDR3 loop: CALGEPRVGDRYTNKLIF. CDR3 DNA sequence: TGTGCTCTTGGGGAACCAAGAGTGGGGGACCGGTACACCAATAAACTCATCTTT.

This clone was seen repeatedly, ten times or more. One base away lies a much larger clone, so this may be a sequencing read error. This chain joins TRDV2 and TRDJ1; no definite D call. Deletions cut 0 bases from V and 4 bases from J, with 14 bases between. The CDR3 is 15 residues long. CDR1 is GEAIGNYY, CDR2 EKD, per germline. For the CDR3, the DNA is TGTGCCTGTGACACCGGGGTACTACCCATCGATAAACTCATCTTT. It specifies CACDTGVLPIDKLIF.

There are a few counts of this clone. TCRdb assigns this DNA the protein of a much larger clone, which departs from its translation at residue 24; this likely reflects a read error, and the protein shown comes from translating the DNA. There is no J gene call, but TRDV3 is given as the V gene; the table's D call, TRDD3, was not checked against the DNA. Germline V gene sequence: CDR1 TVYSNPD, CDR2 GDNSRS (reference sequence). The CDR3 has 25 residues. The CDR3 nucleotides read TGTGCCTTCCCACTAAGCTTCCACGTTCTACATTCGGTACTGGGGGATAAGGAGCACACCGATAAACTCACCTTT. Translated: CAFPLSFHVLHSVLGDKEHTDKLTF.

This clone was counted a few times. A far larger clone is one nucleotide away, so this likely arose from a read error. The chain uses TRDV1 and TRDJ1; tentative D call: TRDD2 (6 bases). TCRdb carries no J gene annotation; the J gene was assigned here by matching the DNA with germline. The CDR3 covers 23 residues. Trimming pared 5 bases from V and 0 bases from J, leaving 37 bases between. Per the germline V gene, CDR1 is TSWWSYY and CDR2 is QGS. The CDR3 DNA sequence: TGTGCTCTTGGGAGGATCGTTCCTAAGTGGGGCCGGATGATGGTGGGGTACACCGATAAACTCATCTTT. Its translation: CALGRIVPKWGRMMVGYTDKLIF.

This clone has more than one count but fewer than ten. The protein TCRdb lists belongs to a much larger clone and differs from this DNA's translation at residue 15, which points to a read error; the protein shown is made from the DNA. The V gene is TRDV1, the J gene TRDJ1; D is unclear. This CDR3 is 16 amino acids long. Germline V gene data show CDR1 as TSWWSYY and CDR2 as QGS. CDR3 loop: CALGELRVREEDKLTF. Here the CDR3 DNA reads TGTGCTCTTGGGGAACTACGGGTCAGGGAAGAGGACAAACTCACCTTT.

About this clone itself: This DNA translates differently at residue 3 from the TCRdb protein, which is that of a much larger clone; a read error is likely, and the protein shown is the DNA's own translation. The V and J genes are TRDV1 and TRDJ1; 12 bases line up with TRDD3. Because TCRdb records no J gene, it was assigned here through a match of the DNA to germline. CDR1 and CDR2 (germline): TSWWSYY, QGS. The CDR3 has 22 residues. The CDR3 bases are TGTGCTCCTGGGGATGGCCTTCCCCTACTGGGGGATACAAAAAGGGGGACCGATAAACTCATCTTT. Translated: CAPGDGLPLLGDTKRGTDKLIF.

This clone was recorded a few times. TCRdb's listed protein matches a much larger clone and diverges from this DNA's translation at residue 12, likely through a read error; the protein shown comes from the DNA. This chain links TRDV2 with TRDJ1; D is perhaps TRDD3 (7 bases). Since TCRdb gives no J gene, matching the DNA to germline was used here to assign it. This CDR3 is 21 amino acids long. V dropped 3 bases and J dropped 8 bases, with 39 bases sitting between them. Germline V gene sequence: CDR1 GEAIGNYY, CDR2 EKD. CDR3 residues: CACDPMIPHRGMRRSYSKLIF. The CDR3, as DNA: TGTGCCTGTGACCCTATGATTCCCCACCGGGGGATGCGAAGATCCTACTCGAAACTCATCTTT.

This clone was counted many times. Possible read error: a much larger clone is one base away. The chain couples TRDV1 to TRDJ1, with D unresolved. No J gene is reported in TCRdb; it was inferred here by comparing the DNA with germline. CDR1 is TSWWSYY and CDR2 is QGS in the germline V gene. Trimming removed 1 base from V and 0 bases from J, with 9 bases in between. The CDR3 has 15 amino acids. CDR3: CALGEHSLYTDKLIF. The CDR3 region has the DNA TGTGCTCTTGGGGAACACTCTCTTTACACCGATAAACTCATCTTT.

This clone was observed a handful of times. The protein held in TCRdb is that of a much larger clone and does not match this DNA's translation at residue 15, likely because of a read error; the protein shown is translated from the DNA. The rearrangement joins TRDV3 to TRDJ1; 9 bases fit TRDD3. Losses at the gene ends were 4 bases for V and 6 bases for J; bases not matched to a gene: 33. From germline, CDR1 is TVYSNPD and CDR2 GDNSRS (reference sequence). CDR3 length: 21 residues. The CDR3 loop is CASSGGPKTYWGRISEHKLIF. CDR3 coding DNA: TGTGCCTCTTCTGGGGGTCCTAAAACCTACTGGGGGAGGATCTCGGAACATAAACTCATCTTT.

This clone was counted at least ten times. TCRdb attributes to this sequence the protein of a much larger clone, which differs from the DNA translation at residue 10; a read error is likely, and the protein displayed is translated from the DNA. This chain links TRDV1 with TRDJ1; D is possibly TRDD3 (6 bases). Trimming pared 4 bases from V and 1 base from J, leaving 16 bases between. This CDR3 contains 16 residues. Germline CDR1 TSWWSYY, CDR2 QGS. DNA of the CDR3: TGTGCTCTTGGGGCTAACCGGGGGGGAAGCACCGATAAACTCATCTTT. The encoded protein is CALGANRGGSTDKLIF.

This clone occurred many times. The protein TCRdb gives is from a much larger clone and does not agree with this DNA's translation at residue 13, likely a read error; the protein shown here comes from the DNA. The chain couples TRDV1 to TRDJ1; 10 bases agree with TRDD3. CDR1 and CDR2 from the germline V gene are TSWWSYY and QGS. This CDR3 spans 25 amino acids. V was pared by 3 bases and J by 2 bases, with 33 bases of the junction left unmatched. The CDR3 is CALGDSPTTEPQSRTGGLPTDKLIF. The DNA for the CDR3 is TGTGCTCTTGGGGACTCTCCTACAACGGAACCCCAATCCCGTACTGGGGGATTACCAACCGATAAACTCATCTTT.

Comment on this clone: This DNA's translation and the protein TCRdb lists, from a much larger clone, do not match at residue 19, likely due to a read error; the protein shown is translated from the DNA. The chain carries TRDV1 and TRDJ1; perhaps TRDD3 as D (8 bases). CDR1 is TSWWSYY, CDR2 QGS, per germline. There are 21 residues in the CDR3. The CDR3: CALGEAFLLILGGLYTDKHIF. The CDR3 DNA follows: TGTGCTCTTGGGGAAGCCTTCCTCCTAATACTGGGGGGGTTGTACACCGATAAACACATCTTT.

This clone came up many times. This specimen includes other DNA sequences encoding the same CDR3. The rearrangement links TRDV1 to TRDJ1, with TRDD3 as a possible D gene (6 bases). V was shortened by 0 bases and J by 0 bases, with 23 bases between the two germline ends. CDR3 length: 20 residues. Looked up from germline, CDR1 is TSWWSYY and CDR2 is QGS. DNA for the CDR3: TGTGCTCTTGGGGAACTCTTGGGAACTGGGAGATACGGTTACACCGATAAACTCATCTTT. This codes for CALGELLGTGRYGYTDKLIF.

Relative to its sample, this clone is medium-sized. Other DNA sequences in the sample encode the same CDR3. CDR3 in DNA: TGTGCCTGTGACAGTGCTGGGGGATACTCCCTCCACACCGATAAACTCATCTTT. Protein: CACDSAGGYSLHTDKLIF. This chain links TRDV2 with TRDJ1; 11 positions match TRDD3. This CDR3 region has 18 residues. The J segment lost 0 bases and the V segment lost 2 bases, leaving 10 bases of the junction unmatched. Germline assignment: CDR1 GEAIGNYY and CDR2 EKD.

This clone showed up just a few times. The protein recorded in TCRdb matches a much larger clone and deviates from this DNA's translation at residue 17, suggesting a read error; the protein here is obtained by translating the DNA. The CDR3: CACDTVVLGDKPLYYTGKLIF. The CDR3 bases are TGTGCCTGTGACACCGTTGTACTGGGGGATAAGCCCCTTTACTACACCGGTAAACTCATCTTT. J is TRDJ1 and V is TRDV2; 11 bases agree with TRDD3. CDR1 and CDR2 from the germline V gene are GEAIGNYY and EKD. This CDR3 contains 21 residues.

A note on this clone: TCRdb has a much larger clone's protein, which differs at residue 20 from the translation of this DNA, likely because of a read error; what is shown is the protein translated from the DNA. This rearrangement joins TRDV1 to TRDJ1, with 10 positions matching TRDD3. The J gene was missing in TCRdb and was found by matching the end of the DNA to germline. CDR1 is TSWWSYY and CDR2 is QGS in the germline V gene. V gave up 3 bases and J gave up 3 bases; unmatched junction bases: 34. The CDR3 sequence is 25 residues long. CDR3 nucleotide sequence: TGTGCTCTTGGGGACTCTCCTACAACGGAACCCCAACCCCGTACTGGGGGATTACCACCCGATAAACTCATCTTT. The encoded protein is CALGDSPTTEPQPRTGGLPPDKLIF.

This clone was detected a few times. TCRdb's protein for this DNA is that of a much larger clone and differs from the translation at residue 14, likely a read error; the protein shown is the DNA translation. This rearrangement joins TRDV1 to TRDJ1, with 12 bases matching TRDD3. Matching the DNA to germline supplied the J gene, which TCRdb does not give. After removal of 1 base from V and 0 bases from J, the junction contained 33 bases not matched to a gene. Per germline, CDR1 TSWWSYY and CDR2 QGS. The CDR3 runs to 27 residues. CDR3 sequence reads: CALGEPSVKAFRSGQLGDTWYTDKLIF. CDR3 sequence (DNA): TGTGCTCTTGGGGAACCATCAGTTAAAGCGTTTAGGAGCGGACAACTGGGGGATACCTGGTACACCGATAAACTCATCTTT.

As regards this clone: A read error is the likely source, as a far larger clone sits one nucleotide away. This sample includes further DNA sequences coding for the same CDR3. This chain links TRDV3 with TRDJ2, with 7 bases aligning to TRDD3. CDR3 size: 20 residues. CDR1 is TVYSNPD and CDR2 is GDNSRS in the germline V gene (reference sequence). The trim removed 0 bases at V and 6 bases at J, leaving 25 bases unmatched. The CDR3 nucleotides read TGTGCCTTTAGCTATCCCTTCTCGCGAGGACGGGGGATGCATTCAGCACAACTCTTCTTT. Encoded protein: CAFSYPFSRGRGMHSAQLFF.

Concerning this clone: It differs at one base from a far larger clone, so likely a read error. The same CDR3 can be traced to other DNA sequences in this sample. The CDR3 region is CALGEGLKAFLFLLGDTPDKLIF. In DNA, the CDR3 is TGTGCTCTTGGGGAAGGCTTAAAGGCCTTCCTATTCTTGCTGGGGGATACGCCCGATAAACTCATCTTT. The chain has TRDV1 and TRDJ1; 12 bases line up with TRDD3. V shed 2 bases and J 3 bases; nucleotides not matched to a gene: 25. The CDR3 is 23 residues long. Germline V CDR1 and CDR2: TSWWSYY, QGS.

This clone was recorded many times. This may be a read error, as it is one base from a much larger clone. CDR3 bases: TGTGCTGTGGTCCTCATCCTGCCCTTCTGGGGGATATGCTCGGACACCGATAAACTCATCTTT. This translates into CAVVLILPFWGICSDTDKLIF. J is TRDJ1 and V is TRAV36/DV7; 10 bases map to TRDD3. After removal of 3 bases from V and 0 bases from J, the junction contained 23 bases not matched to a gene. The germline V gene has CDR1 VTNFRS and CDR2 LTSSGIE (reference sequence). The CDR3 consists of 21 residues.